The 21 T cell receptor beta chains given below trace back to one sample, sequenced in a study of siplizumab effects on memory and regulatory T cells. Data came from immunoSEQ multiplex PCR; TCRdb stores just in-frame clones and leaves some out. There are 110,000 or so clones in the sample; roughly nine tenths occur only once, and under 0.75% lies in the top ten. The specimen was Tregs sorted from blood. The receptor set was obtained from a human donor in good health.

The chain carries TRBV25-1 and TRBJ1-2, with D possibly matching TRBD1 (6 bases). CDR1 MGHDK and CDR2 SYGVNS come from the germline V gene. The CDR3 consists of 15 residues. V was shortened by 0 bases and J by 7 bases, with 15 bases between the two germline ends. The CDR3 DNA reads TGTGCCAGCAGTGAATATGGGGGGGGCGTCTCTGGCTACACCTTC. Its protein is CASSEYGGGVSGYTF.

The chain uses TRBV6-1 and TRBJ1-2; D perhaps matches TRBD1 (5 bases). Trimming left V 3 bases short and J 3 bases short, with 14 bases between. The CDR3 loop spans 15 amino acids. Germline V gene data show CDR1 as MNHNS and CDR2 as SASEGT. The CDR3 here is CASSDPGTADYGYTF. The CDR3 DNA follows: TGTGCCAGCAGTGACCCAGGGACGGCGGACTATGGCTACACCTTC.

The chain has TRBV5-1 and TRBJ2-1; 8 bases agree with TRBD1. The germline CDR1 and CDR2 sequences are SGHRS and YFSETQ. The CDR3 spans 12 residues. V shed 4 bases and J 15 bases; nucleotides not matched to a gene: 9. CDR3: CASSALRGLPFF. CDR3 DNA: TGCGCCAGCAGCGCCCTCAGGGGGCTGCCGTTCTTC. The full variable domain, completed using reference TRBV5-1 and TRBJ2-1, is KAGVTQTPRYLIKTRGQQVTLSCSPISGHRSVSWYQQTPGQGLQFLFEYFSETQRNKGNFPGRFSGRQFSNSRSEMNVSTLELGDSALYLCASSALRGLPFFGPGTRLTVL.

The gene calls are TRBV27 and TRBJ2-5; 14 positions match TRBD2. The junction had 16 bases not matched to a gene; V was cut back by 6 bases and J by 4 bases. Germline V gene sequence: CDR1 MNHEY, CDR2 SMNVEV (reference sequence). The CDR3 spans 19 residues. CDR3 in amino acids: CASSSGTSGRKWFRETQYF. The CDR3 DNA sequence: TGTGCCAGCAGCTCCGGGACTAGCGGGAGAAAGTGGTTCCGAGAGACCCAGTACTTC.

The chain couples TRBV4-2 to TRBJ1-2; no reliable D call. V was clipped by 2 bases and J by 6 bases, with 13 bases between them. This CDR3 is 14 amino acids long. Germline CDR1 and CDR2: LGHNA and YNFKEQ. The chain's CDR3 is CASSQSAGFNGYTF. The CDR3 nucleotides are TGTGCCAGCAGCCAATCCGCAGGATTTAATGGCTACACCTTC.

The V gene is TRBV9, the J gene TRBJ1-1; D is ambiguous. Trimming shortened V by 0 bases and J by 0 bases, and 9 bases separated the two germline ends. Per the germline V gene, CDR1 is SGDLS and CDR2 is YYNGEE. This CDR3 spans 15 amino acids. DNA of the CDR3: TGTGCCAGCAGCGTAGAAGGCGGTATGAACACTGAAGCTTTCTTT. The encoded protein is CASSVEGGMNTEAFF.

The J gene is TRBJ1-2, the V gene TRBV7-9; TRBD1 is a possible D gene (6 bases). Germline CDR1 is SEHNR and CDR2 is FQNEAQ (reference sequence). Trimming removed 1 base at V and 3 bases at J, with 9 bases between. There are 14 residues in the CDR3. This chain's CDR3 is CASSLVQGYYGYTF. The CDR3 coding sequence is TGTGCCAGCAGCTTAGTACAGGGTTACTATGGCTACACCTTC.

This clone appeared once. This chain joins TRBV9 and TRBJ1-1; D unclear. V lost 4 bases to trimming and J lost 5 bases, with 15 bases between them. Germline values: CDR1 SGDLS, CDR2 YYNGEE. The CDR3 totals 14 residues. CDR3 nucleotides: TGTGCCAGCAGCTCCCGAGAGAGGCCGACTGAAGCTTTCTTT. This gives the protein CASSSRERPTEAFF.

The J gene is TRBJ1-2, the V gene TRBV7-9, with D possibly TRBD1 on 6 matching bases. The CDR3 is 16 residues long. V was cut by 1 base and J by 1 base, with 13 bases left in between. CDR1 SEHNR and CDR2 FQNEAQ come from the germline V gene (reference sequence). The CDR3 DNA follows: TGTGCCAGCAGCTTAGGGGTACAGGGACTTAACTATGGCTACACCTTC. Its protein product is CASSLGVQGLNYGYTF.

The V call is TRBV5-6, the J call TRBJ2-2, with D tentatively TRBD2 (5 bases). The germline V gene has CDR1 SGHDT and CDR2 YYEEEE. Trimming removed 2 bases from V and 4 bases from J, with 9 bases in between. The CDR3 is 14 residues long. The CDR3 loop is CASSFLRATGELFF. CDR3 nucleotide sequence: TGTGCCAGCAGCTTCCTGAGGGCCACCGGGGAGCTGTTTTTT. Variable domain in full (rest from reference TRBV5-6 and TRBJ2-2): DAGVTQSPTHLIKTRGQQVTLRCSPKSGHDTVSWYQQALGQGPQFIFQYYEEEERQRGNFPDRFSGHQFPNYSSELNVNALLLGDSALYLCASSFLRATGELFFGEGSRLTVL.

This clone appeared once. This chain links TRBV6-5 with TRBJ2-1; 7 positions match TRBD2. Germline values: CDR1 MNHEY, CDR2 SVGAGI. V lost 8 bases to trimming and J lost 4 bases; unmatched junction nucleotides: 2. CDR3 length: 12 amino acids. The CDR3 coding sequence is TGTGCCAGCGGGAGGGTGTACAATGAGCAGTTCTTC. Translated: CASGRVYNEQFF.

CDR3 bases: TGTGCCAGCAACTCCAGGGGGGGGAACACTGAAGCTTTCTTT. Translation gives CASNSRGGNTEAFF. The chain is built from TRBV9 and TRBJ1-1, with 7 bases identical to TRBD1. V dropped 6 bases and J dropped 1; count of bases not matched to a gene: 6. Germline V gene data show CDR1 as SGDLS and CDR2 as YYNGEE. This CDR3 comprises 14 residues.

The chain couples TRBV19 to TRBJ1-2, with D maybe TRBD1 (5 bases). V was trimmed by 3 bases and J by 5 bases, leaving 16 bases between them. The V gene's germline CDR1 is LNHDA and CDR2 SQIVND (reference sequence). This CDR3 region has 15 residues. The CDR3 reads CASSITGAPVYGYTF. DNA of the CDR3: TGTGCCAGTAGTATTACCGGGGCTCCTGTATATGGCTACACCTTC.

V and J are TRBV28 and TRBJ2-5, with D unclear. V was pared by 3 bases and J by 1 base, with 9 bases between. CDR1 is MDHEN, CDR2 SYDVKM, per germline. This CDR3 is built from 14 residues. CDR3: CASSLLGTQETQYF. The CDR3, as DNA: TGTGCCAGCAGTTTGTTGGGAACCCAAGAGACCCAGTACTTC.

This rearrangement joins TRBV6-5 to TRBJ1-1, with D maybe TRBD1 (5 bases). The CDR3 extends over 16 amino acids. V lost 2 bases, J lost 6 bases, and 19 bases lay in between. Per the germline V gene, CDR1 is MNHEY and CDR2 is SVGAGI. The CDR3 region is CASSYAPGPGFAEAFF. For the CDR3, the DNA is TGTGCCAGCAGTTACGCACCGGGACCGGGCTTTGCTGAAGCTTTCTTT.

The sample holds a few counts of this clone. CDR3 nucleotide sequence: TGCAGCGTGGGTGGAGGAGTCACTGAAGCTTTCTTT. Amino acids: CSVGGGVTEAFF. V is TRBV29-1 and J is TRBJ1-1; D is uncertain. The CDR3 has 12 amino acids. CDR1 is SQVTM, CDR2 ANQGSEA, per germline. Deletions cut 6 bases from V and 4 bases from J, with 12 bases between. Full variable domain (missing parts from reference TRBV29-1 and TRBJ1-1): SAVISQKPSRDICQRGTSLTIQCQVDSQVTMMFWYRQQPGQSLTLIATANQGSEATYESGFVIDKFPISRPNLTFSTLTVSNMSPEDSSIYLCSVGGGVTEAFFGQGTRLTVV.

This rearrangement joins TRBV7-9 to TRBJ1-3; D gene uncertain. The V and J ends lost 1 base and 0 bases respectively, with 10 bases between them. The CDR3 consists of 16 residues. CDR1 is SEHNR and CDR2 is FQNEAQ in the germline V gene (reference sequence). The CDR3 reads CASSLDSASSGNTIYF. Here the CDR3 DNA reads TGTGCCAGCAGCTTAGATTCGGCGAGCTCTGGAAACACCATATATTTT.

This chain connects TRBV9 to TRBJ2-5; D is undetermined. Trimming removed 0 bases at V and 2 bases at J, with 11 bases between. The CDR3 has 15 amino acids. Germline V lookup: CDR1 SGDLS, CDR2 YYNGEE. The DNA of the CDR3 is TGTGCCAGCAGCGTAGGGCCGTATGCTCAAGAGACCCAGTACTTC. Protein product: CASSVGPYAQETQYF.

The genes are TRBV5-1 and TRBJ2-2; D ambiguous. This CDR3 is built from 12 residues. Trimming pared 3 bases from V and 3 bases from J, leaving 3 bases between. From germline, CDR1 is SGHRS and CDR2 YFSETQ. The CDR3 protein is CASSSYTGELFF. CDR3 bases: TGCGCCAGCAGCTCGTACACCGGGGAGCTGTTTTTT.

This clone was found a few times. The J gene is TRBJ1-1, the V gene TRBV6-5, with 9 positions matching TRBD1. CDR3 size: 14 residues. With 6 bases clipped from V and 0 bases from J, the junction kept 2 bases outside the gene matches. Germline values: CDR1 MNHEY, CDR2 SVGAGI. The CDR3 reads CASRGTGLNTEAFF. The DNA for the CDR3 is TGTGCCAGCAGGGGGACAGGGTTGAACACTGAAGCTTTCTTT.

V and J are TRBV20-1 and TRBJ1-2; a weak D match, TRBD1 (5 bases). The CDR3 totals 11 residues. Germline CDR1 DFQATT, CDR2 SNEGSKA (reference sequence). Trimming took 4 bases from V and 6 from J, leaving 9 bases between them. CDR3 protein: CSATAGNGYTF. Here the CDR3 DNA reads TGCAGTGCTACCGCAGGGAATGGCTACACCTTC.